This TCR beta chain stems from a study of OX40 agonist ivuxolimab in advanced cancers. TCRdb keeps only in-frame clones here, not all; method: immunoSEQ multiplex PCR. The sample records tens of thousands of clones, 91% being singletons. This clonotype originated in an adult with an advanced solid tumor such as melanoma, head and neck, liver or kidney cancer. The material was CD4+ or CD8+ T cells sorted from blood, obtained in a trial of the OX40 agonist ivuxolimab.

In nucleotides, the CDR3 is TGTGCCAGCTCGCAGGGATATAACTACGAGCAGTACTTC. Protein: CASSQGYNYEQYF. V usage is TRBV18 and J usage is TRBJ2-7, with D possibly matching TRBD1 (5 bases). V was cut by 6 bases and J by 3 bases, with 12 bases left in between. Germline lookup yields CDR1 KGHSH and CDR2 LQKENI. The CDR3 spans 13 residues.